This passage covers 9 T cell receptor beta chains from one sample sequenced in a study of cytomegalovirus exposure and HLA in healthy donors. The PCR made use of 60 Vbeta and 13 Jbeta primers. Assay: immunoSEQ multiplex PCR; the TCRdb copy retains only in-frame clones and omits some. The sample contains 100,000 or so clones, 75% of which appear only once. Sequencing input: PBMCs. The receptors shown here come from a man in his forties or fifties in good health and CMV-seronegative.

The CDR3 nucleotides read TGTGCCAGCAGCCAAGGGGTAGCCGGTGGGGGGGCAGATACGCAGTATTTT. Amino acid sequence: CASSQGVAGGGADTQYF. The chain uses TRBV4-2 and TRBJ2-3; 7 bases are a match to TRBD2. Trimming cost V 1 base and J 4 bases; bases outside gene matches: 11. CDR3 length equals 17 residues. Germline V gene sequence: CDR1 LGHNA, CDR2 YNFKEQ.

The V gene is TRBV2, the J gene TRBJ1-6, with 9 positions matching TRBD1. V shed 5 bases and J 10 bases; nucleotides not matched to a gene: 9. CDR1 is SNHLY, CDR2 FYNNEI, per germline. The CDR3 has 15 amino acids. The CDR3 protein is CASSTYGTGYSPLHF. Here the CDR3 DNA reads TGTGCCAGCAGTACATATGGGACAGGGTACTCACCCCTCCACTTT.

The V gene is TRBV5-1, the J gene TRBJ2-7; TRBD2 matches 8 bases. The CDR3 is made up of 16 amino acids. Per germline, CDR1 SGHRS and CDR2 YFSETQ. V dropped 1 base and J dropped 3; count of bases not matched to a gene: 9. CDR3 DNA sequence: TGCGCCAGCAGCTTGAGGGCCGAAAGCGGGAGCTACGAGCAGTACTTC. Its protein is CASSLRAESGSYEQYF.

This clone was recorded once. The genes are TRBV27 and TRBJ1-2, with a possible D match to TRBD1 (5 bases). Per the germline V gene, CDR1 is MNHEY and CDR2 is SMNVEV (reference sequence). Trimming cost V 6 bases and J 4 bases, with 15 bases left between them. This CDR3 is 14 amino acids long. In DNA form, the CDR3 reads TGTGCCAGCAGGGATACAGGATCCGGCTATGGCTACACCTTC. This sequence encodes CASRDTGSGYGYTF.

Comments on this clone: A junction end diverges from the germline sequence, so it may reflect a read error. The chain employs TRBV7-9 and TRBJ1-1; tentative D call: TRBD1 (5 bases). There are 13 residues in the CDR3. CDR1 and CDR2 from the germline V gene are SEHNR and FQNEAQ (reference sequence). The chain's CDR3 is CSSSLRTDTEAFF. DNA for the CDR3: TGTTCCAGCAGCTTAAGGACGGACACCGAAGCTTTCTTT. The full variable domain, in which reference TRBV7-9 and TRBJ1-1 provide the parts outside the CDR3, is DTGVSQNPRHKITKRGQNVTFRCDPISEHNRLYWYRQTLGQGPEFLTYFQNEAQLEKSRLLSDRFSAERPKGSFSTLEIQRTEQGDSAMYLCSSSLRTDTEAFFGQGTRLTVV.

CDR3 sequence reads: CASRQTGGGNEQFF. In nucleotides, the CDR3 is TGTGCCAGCAGACAGACAGGGGGCGGGAATGAGCAGTTCTTC. The gene calls are TRBV28 and TRBJ2-1, with 10 bases matching TRBD1. Trimming cost V 6 bases and J 7 bases; bases outside gene matches: 6. This CDR3 region has 14 residues. Germline CDR1 reads MDHEN; CDR2 reads SYDVKM.

This chain links TRBV29-1 with TRBJ2-1; the match to TRBD2 covers 7 bases. This CDR3 has 14 amino acids. The J segment lost 2 bases and the V segment lost 5 bases, leaving 6 bases of the junction unmatched. Germline-derived CDR1 and CDR2 are SQVTM and ANQGSEA. The CDR3 DNA sequence: TGCAGCGTTTCACCCAGCGGGGCCTACAATGAGCAGTTCTTC. Translating gives CSVSPSGAYNEQFF.

The count of this clone is one. It is unclear where the CDR3 begins or ends on the DNA, so no DNA is shown, and the CDR3 is as TCRdb lists it. The rearrangement uses TRBV5-6 and TRBJ1-2; the table's D call of TRBD1 was not tested on the DNA. The germline V gene encodes CDR1 SGHDT and CDR2 YYEEEE. The CDR3 is 13 residues long, counting both termini. CDR3 sequence: CASSWGTGSVGTF.

The chain is built from TRBV5-8 and TRBJ1-3, with D hard to call. The germline V gene has CDR1 SGHTS and CDR2 YDEGEE. V was clipped by 1 base and J by 1 base, with 6 bases between them. The CDR3 is 14 residues long. CDR3 DNA sequence: TGTGCCAGCAGCTTGTCAGTGTCTGGAAACACCATATATTTT. Encoded protein: CASSLSVSGNTIYF.